The present T cell receptor (beta chain) was sequenced within a study of blood T cell repertoires in COVID-19. Whole-study context: Acute and convalescent COVID-19 samples came from the United States, Italy and Spain.

Libraries were prepared by immunoSEQ multiplex PCR; TCRdb keeps only in-frame clonotypes and omits some of them. The table records 150,000 to 200,000 clones, roughly 88% of them present only once. Participants were aged roughly 18 to 90 years, lived in under 25 US areas, and enrolled virtually. Cohort placement rested on clinical history that participants reported themselves. Cohort 3 recovered donors had two negative PCRs, clearance, or symptom resolution. This CDR3 comprises 15 residues. The V segment lost 7 bases and the J segment 0 bases; nucleotides outside the gene matches: 4. Germline V gives CDR1 SGHRS, CDR2 YFSETQ.

The genes are TRBV5-1 and TRBJ2-1, with 10 bases aligning to TRBD2. Sequencing input: PBMCs or T cells enriched from blood (not recorded which). This clonotype originated in a woman aged 55-70 years who had recovered from COVID-19. For the CDR3, the DNA is TGCGCCAGCGGCAGCGGGGGGGGCTCCTACAATGAGCAGTTCTTC. It translates to CASGSGGGSYNEQFF.